Listed here are 18 T cell receptor beta chains from one sample, sequenced in a study of cytomegalovirus exposure and HLA in healthy donors. The PCR contained 60 Vbeta and 13 Jbeta primers. Some clones are missing from TCRdb's copy, which holds only in-frame ones; the method was immunoSEQ multiplex PCR. Here the sample spans some 190,000 clones, roughly 80% being singletons. Sequencing was performed on PBMCs. The receptors stem from a female donor in good health and CMV-seronegative.

CDR3 protein: CASSDGVQPQHF. The CDR3 nucleotides are TGTGCCAGCAGTGACGGGGTGCAGCCCCAGCATTTT. The V and J genes are TRBV25-1 and TRBJ1-5; D not certain. The V gene's germline CDR1 is MGHDK and CDR2 SYGVNS. V was trimmed by 3 bases and J by 7 bases, leaving 7 bases between them. CDR3 length equals 12 residues.

This clone came up a few times. This chain connects TRBV27 to TRBJ1-2; 9 bases match TRBD1. This CDR3 spans 15 amino acids. Trimming cost V 2 bases and J 10 bases; bases outside gene matches: 11. In germline, CDR1 is MNHEY, CDR2 SMNVEV (reference sequence). The CDR3 protein is CASSLIGTGLINYTF. DNA for the CDR3: TGTGCCAGCAGTTTAATAGGGACAGGGTTGATTAACTACACCTTC.

Only one count was recorded for this clone. The chain joins TRBV11-2 to TRBJ1-1, with 9 bases aligning to TRBD1. Germline assignment: CDR1 SGHAT and CDR2 FQNNGV. This CDR3 is built from 14 residues. V gave up 5 bases and J gave up 7 bases; unmatched junction bases: 8. The CDR3 DNA sequence: TGTGCCAGCAGCCCTATCCGGGACAGGGATGAAGCTTTCTTT. This encodes CASSPIRDRDEAFF.

This chain links TRBV27 with TRBJ2-5, with 10 positions matching TRBD1. This CDR3 has 17 amino acids. Germline CDR1 reads MNHEY; CDR2 reads SMNVEV (reference sequence). V lost 4 bases to trimming and J lost 1 base; unmatched junction nucleotides: 9. This chain's CDR3 is CASSYRRTGGSQETQYF. In DNA form, the CDR3 reads TGTGCCAGCAGTTACCGACGGACAGGGGGTAGCCAAGAGACCCAGTACTTC.

In DNA, the CDR3 is TGTGCCAGCAGCCGGGGAGGGGGACAGGGAACCTACGAGCAGTACTTC. This encodes CASSRGGGQGTYEQYF. V is TRBV5-5 and J is TRBJ2-7; 9 bases fit TRBD1. CDR3 size: 16 residues. V gave up 4 bases and J gave up 2 bases; unmatched junction bases: 10. CDR1 is SGHKS and CDR2 is YYEKEE in the germline V gene (reference sequence).

V and J are TRBV2 and TRBJ1-6, with 8 nucleotides matching TRBD1. With 6 bases clipped from V and 8 bases from J, the junction kept 9 bases outside the gene matches. CDR1 and CDR2 from the germline V gene are SNHLY and FYNNEI. The CDR3 has 15 amino acids. CDR3 residues: CASRRTGHDDSPLHF. The DNA of the CDR3 is TGTGCCAGCAGGCGGACAGGGCATGATGATTCACCCCTCCACTTT.

This clone occurred a few times. This rearrangement joins TRBV6-4 to TRBJ1-4, with a tentative D call TRBD1 (6 bases). The V end was cut by 3 bases, the J end by 0 bases, with 17 bases between. Germline values: CDR1 MRHNA, CDR2 SNTAGT. This CDR3 has 18 amino acids. This CDR3 is CASSDRGHMFATNEKLFF. The CDR3 bases are TGTGCCAGCAGTGATCGGGGACATATGTTTGCAACTAATGAAAAACTGTTTTTT.

The gene calls are TRBV29-1 and TRBJ2-1; 11 nucleotides line up with TRBD2. Germline CDR1 SQVTM, CDR2 ANQGSEA. V trimming: 4 bases; J trimming: 6 bases; junction bases outside the gene matches: 5. This CDR3 is built from 14 residues. The CDR3 sequence is CSVGALAGGNEQFF. The CDR3 region has the DNA TGCAGCGTTGGGGCTCTAGCGGGAGGCAATGAGCAGTTCTTC.

This clone was counted a single time. This rearrangement joins TRBV29-1 to TRBJ2-2, with TRBD2 matching 9 bases. J gave up 3 bases and V 4 bases, and 3 bases lay outside the gene matches. Germline loops: CDR1 SQVTM, CDR2 ANQGSEA. CDR3 length: 14 residues. This chain's CDR3 is CSVGSGSDTGELFF. The CDR3 bases are TGCAGCGTTGGTAGCGGGAGCGACACCGGGGAGCTGTTTTTT.

A few counts support this clone. The chain couples TRBV7-2 to TRBJ2-5; a weak D match, TRBD1 (6 bases). Germline values: CDR1 SGHTA, CDR2 FQGNSA. CDR3 length equals 14 residues. V was pared by 5 bases and J by 5 bases, with 15 bases between. The CDR3 spells CASSKQTGMETQYF. CDR3 DNA sequence: TGTGCCAGCAGCAAACAAACAGGGATGGAGACCCAGTACTTC.

This clone was seen a handful of times. The chain combines TRBV6-5 with TRBJ1-1; D is possibly TRBD1 (6 bases). The V gene's germline CDR1 is MNHEY and CDR2 SVGAGI. The germline V and J ends were trimmed by 5 bases and 5 bases, with 15 bases remaining between them. The CDR3 totals 14 residues. CDR3 nucleotides: TGTGCCAGCAGTCCTCTCGGGGGGGCGACTGAAGCTTTCTTT. It encodes CASSPLGGATEAFF.

The chain carries TRBV7-6 and TRBJ2-5, with a possible D match to TRBD1 (5 bases). The CDR3 contains 14 residues. Looked up from germline, CDR1 is SGHVS and CDR2 is FNYEAQ. V gave up 1 base and J gave up 6 bases, with 12 bases separating them. CDR3 sequence reads: CASSLEGRVKTQYF. In DNA, the CDR3 is TGTGCCAGCAGCTTAGAAGGCAGGGTGAAGACCCAGTACTTC.

Of note for this clone: In the same sample, other DNA sequences code for this CDR3. V and J are TRBV7-2 and TRBJ2-7; the match to TRBD2 covers 9 bases. V was pared by 3 bases and J by 3 bases, with 6 bases of the junction left unmatched. This CDR3 region has 15 residues. Germline V gives CDR1 SGHTA, CDR2 FQGNSA. The CDR3: CASSLGLAGFYEQYF. CDR3 nucleotide sequence: TGTGCCAGCAGCTTGGGGCTAGCGGGGTTCTACGAGCAGTACTTC.

This chain links TRBV30 with TRBJ1-2; 7 bases align to TRBD1. The germline V gene encodes CDR1 GTSNPN and CDR2 SVGIG (reference sequence). The CDR3 totals 13 residues. J was trimmed by 7 bases and V by 2 bases; bases with no gene match: 7. CDR3 amino acids: CAWSTGVHSGYTF. In DNA, the CDR3 is TGTGCCTGGAGTACAGGGGTTCACAGTGGCTACACCTTC. Looking up the rest from reference TRBV30 and TRBJ1-2 gives the full variable domain: SQTIHQWPATLVQPVGSPLSLECTVEGTSNPNLYWYRQAAGRGLQLLFYSVGIGQISSEVPQNLSASRPQDRQFILSSKKLLLSDSGFYLCAWSTGVHSGYTFGSGTRLTVV.

The gene calls are TRBV5-8 and TRBJ2-1; 12 bases are shared with TRBD2. Germline-derived CDR1 and CDR2 are SGHTS and YDEGEE. Unmatched junction bases numbered 6, after V lost 3 bases and J lost 5 bases. This CDR3 is built from 16 residues. CDR3 loop: CASSSGLAGINNEQFF. The CDR3 nucleotides read TGTGCCAGCAGCTCAGGACTAGCGGGAATAAACAATGAGCAGTTCTTC.

The rearrangement links TRBV27 to TRBJ1-3; 8 bases line up with TRBD1. CDR3 length: 14 amino acids. V was clipped by 2 bases and J by 3 bases; unmatched bases: 0. CDR1 is MNHEY, CDR2 SMNVEV, per germline (reference sequence). The CDR3 DNA is TGTGCCAGCAGTTTAACAGGGGGTGGAAACACCATATATTTT. Its protein product is CASSLTGGGNTIYF.

This chain joins TRBV5-1 and TRBJ1-2, with 7 bases fitting TRBD1. Germline V gene data show CDR1 as SGHRS and CDR2 as YFSETQ. There are 13 residues in the CDR3. V gave up 5 bases and J gave up 3 bases; unmatched junction bases: 4. CDR3 nucleotides: TGCGCCAGCAGATCCGGGACAGACTATGGCTACACCTTC. Residues: CASRSGTDYGYTF.

This clone was picked up a small number of times. Other DNA variants within this sample encode the same CDR3. CDR3 protein: CASSERETQYF. The CDR3 DNA is TGTGCCAGCAGTGAGAGGGAGACCCAGTACTTC. The chain links TRBV2 to TRBJ2-5; D gene ambiguous. The CDR3 is 11 residues long. The V and J ends lost 3 bases and 5 bases respectively, with 4 bases between them. Germline V CDR1 and CDR2: SNHLY, FYNNEI.